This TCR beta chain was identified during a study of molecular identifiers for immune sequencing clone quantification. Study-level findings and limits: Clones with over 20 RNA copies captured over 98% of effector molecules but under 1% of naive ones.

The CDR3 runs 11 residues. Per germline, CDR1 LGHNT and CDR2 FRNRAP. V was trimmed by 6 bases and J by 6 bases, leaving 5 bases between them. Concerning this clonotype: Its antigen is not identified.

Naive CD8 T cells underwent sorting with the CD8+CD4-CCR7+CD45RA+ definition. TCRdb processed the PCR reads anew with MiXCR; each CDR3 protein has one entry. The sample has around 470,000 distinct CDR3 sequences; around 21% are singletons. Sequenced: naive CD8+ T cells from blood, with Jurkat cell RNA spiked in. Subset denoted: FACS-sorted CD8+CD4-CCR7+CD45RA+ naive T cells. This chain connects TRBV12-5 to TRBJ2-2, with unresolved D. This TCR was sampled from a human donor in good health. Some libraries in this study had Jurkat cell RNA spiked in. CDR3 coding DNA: TGTGCTAGTGGACGTTCCGGGGAGCTGTTTTTT. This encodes CASGRSGELFF.